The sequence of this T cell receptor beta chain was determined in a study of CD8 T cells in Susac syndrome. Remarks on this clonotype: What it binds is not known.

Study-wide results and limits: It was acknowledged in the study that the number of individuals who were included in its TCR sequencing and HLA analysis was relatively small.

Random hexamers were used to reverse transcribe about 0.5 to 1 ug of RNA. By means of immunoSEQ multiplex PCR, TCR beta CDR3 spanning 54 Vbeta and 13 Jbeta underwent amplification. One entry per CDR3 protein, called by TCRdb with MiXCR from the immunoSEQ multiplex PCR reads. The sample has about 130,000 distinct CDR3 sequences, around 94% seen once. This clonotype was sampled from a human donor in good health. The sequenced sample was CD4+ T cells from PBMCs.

The CDR3 bases are TGCGCCAGCAGCTATGACAGCAGGGGAATGGAGAATGGCTACACCTTC. Residues: CASSYDSRGMENGYTF. The V call is TRBV5-1, the J call TRBJ1-2; possible D gene TRBD1, 6 bases. In germline, CDR1 is SGHRS, CDR2 YFSETQ. This CDR3 contains 16 residues. V lost 3 bases and J 6 bases, leaving 21 bases between the germline ends.